Each of the 10 T cell receptor beta chains below was sequenced from the same sample in a study of CD8 T cells in Susac syndrome. Reverse transcription used roughly 0.45 to 1 ug RNA and random hexamers. TCRdb passed the immunoSEQ multiplex PCR reads through MiXCR, listing each CDR3 protein once. There are 300,000 or so distinct CDR3 sequences in the sample; just over 90% occur only once, and 0.065% lies in the top ten. The sample taken for sequencing was CD4+ T cells from PBMCs. Source of these receptors: a human donor with multiple sclerosis.

The chain combines TRBV30 with TRBJ1-2, with D hard to call. Between the trimmed V and J ends, which lost 2 bases and 1 base, there was a span of 5 bases. In germline, CDR1 is GTSNPN, CDR2 SVGIG (reference sequence). The CDR3 is made up of 12 amino acids. For the CDR3, the DNA is TGTGCCTGGAGTAGGGATAACTATGGCTACACCTTC. Protein product: CAWSRDNYGYTF.

This chain uses TRBV24-1 with TRBJ2-3, with D hard to call. CDR1 and CDR2 (germline): KGHDR, SFDVKD. Trimming pared 0 bases from V and 2 bases from J, leaving 14 bases between. This CDR3 spans 17 amino acids. The CDR3 sequence: CATSDLTDSIHTDTQYF. The CDR3 DNA reads as TGTGCCACCAGTGATTTGACAGACTCAATCCACACAGATACGCAGTATTTT.

This chain links TRBV7-2 with TRBJ2-5, with 7 nucleotides matching TRBD1. The CDR3 loop spans 15 amino acids. Per the germline V gene, CDR1 is SGHTA and CDR2 is FQGNSA. V lost 2 bases, J lost 1 base, and 4 bases stayed unmatched. The CDR3 coding sequence is TGTGCCAGCAGCTTAAACAGGGGCGGCCAAGAGACCCAGTACTTC. Amino acids: CASSLNRGGQETQYF.

J is TRBJ1-1 and V is TRBV10-2, with TRBD1 as a possible D gene (5 bases). Germline CDR1 is WSHSY and CDR2 is SAAADI. The CDR3 covers 13 residues. V was cut by 5 bases and J by 7 bases, with 14 bases left in between. CDR3 sequence: CASSSGTQREAFF. CDR3 DNA sequence: TGCGCCAGCAGTTCAGGGACGCAGCGTGAAGCTTTCTTT.

The V gene is TRBV7-9, the J gene TRBJ2-1, with D unresolved. V gave up 5 bases and J gave up 5 bases, with 13 bases separating them. The CDR3 sequence is 14 residues long. Germline V gene sequence: CDR1 SEHNR, CDR2 FQNEAQ (reference sequence). The CDR3 here is CASSLPGANNEQFF. The CDR3 coding sequence is TGTGCCAGCAGCCTACCGGGCGCAAACAATGAGCAGTTCTTC.

Here the CDR3 DNA reads TGTGCCTGGAGTGTACAGGGACAGTACAATCAGCCCCAGCATTTT. Amino acid sequence: CAWSVQGQYNQPQHF. The chain recombines TRBV30 with TRBJ1-5, with 7 bases aligning to TRBD1. The CDR3 totals 15 residues. The V and J ends lost 0 bases and 3 bases, in that order; junction bases with no gene match: 5. Germline values: CDR1 GTSNPN, CDR2 SVGIG (reference sequence). The full variable domain, rest sourced from reference TRBV30 and TRBJ1-5, is SQTIHQWPATLVQPVGSPLSLECTVEGTSNPNLYWYRQAAGRGLQLLFYSVGIGQISSEVPQNLSASRPQDRQFILSSKKLLLSDSGFYLCAWSVQGQYNQPQHFGDGTRLSIL.

The chain has TRBV20-1 and TRBJ2-4, with D uncertain. In germline, CDR1 is DFQATT, CDR2 SNEGSKA (reference sequence). V was shortened by 2 bases and J by 0 bases, with 8 bases between the two germline ends. This CDR3 is built from 14 residues. The CDR3 bases are TGCAGTGCTAGAAAGGCGGTAGCCAAAAACATTCAGTACTTC. Encoded protein: CSARKAVAKNIQYF.

The rearrangement links TRBV4-1 to TRBJ1-3, with a tentative D call TRBD1 (5 bases). Germline CDR1 MGHRA, CDR2 YSYEKL. The CDR3 has 18 amino acids. V lost 1 base and J 0 bases, leaving 16 bases between the germline ends. The CDR3 coding sequence is TGCGCCAGCAGCCAAGGACCTTCTCCAGGGATCTCTGGAAACACCATATATTTT. Translating it yields CASSQGPSPGISGNTIYF.

The rearrangement uses TRBV29-1 and TRBJ1-3; D gene uncertain. V lost 1 base to trimming and J lost 0 bases, with 4 bases between them. CDR1 SQVTM and CDR2 ANQGSEA come from the germline V gene. There are 13 residues in the CDR3. DNA for the CDR3: TGCAGCGTTGAAGTGAGCTCTGGAAACACCATATATTTT. The encoded protein is CSVEVSSGNTIYF.

The chain combines TRBV7-3 with TRBJ2-7; 9 nucleotides line up with TRBD1. The CDR3 length is 13 residues. The junction had 4 bases not matched to a gene; V was cut back by 3 bases and J by 7 bases. Germline CDR1 and CDR2: SGHTA and FQGTGA. CDR3 coding DNA: TGTGCCAGCAGCTTGGACAGGGGTGGGGAGCAGTACTTC. Encoded protein: CASSLDRGGEQYF.